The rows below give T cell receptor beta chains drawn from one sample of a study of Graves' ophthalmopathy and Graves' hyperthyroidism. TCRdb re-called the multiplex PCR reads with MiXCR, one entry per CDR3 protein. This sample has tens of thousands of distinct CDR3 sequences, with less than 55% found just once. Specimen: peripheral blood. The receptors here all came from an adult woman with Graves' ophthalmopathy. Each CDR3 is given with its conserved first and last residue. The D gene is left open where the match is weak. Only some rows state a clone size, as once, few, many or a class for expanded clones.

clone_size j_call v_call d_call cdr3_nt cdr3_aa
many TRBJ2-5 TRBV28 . TGTGCCAGCAGTTCCACAGGGGAGGAAGAGACCCAGTACTTC CASSSTGEEETQYF
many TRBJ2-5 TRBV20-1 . TGCAGTGCTAGAGCGGAGACCCAGTACTTC CSARAETQYF
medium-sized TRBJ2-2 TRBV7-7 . TGTGCTAGCAGCAAGCTAACCGCCGGGGAGCTGTTTTTT CASSKLTAGELFF
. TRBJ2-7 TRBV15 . TGTGCCACCAGCAGCCAGCTGGGGGCGGGAGAAAGCGAGCAGTACTTC CATSSQLGAGESEQYF
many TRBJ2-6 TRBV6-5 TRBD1 TGTGCCAGCAACCCGCGACAGGGGAGGTCTGGGGCCAACGTCCTGACTTTC CASNPRQGRSGANVLTF
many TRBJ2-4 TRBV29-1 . TGCAGCGTTGAGGGCTTTGGAAACATTCAGTACTTC CSVEGFGNIQYF
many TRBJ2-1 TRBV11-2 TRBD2 TGTGCCAGCGGGGCAGGGACTACAGATGAGCAGTTCTTC CASGAGTTDEQFF
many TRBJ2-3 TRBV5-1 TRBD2 TGCGCCAGCAGCCCGGGGACTAGCGGGAGATTAGGCACAGATACGCAGTATTTT CASSPGTSGRLGTDTQYF
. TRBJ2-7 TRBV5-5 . TGTGCCAGCAGCTTTTCCGGGACGCACTACGAGCAGTACTTC CASSFSGTHYEQYF
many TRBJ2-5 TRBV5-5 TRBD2 TGTGCCAGCAGCTTGGCACTAGCGGGAGGGCAAGAGACCCAGTACTTC CASSLALAGGQETQYF
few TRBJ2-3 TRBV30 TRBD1 TGTGCCTGGAGTGTAGGGACAGGTGGGGTTGCAGATACGCAGTATTTT CAWSVGTGGVADTQYF
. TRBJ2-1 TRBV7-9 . TGTGCCAGCAGCTTAGGGGGCAGCTTGGCTTCCTACAATGAGCAGTTCTTC CASSLGGSLASYNEQFF
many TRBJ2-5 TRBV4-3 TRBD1 TGCGCCAGCAGCCGACAAAGTTTAGGACAGGGGACAGAGACCCAGTACTTC CASSRQSLGQGTETQYF
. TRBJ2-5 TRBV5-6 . TGTGCCAGCAGCTTGGGGTCAGGGACGGTACAAGAGACCCAGTACTTC CASSLGSGTVQETQYF
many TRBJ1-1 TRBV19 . TGTGCCAGTAGTATCAGGGGTGAAGCTTTCTTT CASSIRGEAFF
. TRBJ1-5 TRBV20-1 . TGCAGTGGGGGGGCGAGTATTTATGGGCAGCCCCAGCATTTT CSGGASIYGQPQHF
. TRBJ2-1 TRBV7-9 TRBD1 TGTGCCAGCAGCCGCCGGGACAGGGGGAATTACAATGAGCAGTTCTTC CASSRRDRGNYNEQFF
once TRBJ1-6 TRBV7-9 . TGTGCCAGCAGCCTCCGGGACTATAATTCACCCCTCCACTTT CASSLRDYNSPLHF